Reported below is one T cell receptor (beta chain). Its matching antigen is unknown. This entry is derived from a study of regulatory T cells in long-lasting Graves disease. Findings and caveats of the study: Favoring TRBV28, TRBJ1-2 and TRBJ2-5 was a feature seen in persistent disease. Possibly, accuracy suffered from the small sample size.

The V and J ends lost 7 bases and 2 bases respectively, with 8 bases between them. This CDR3 has 11 amino acids. CDR1 is SQVTM and CDR2 is ANQGSEA in the germline V gene. To make TCR beta libraries, researchers used iRepertoire HTBI primers and Arm-PCR of CDR3 regions. Per the original methods: The study identified more than 55 TRBV and 14 to 15 TRBJ segments across samples. One entry per CDR3 protein, called by TCRdb with MiXCR from the multiplex PCR reads. These V and J calls derive from TCRdb rather than the authors' analysis. The sample lists around 340,000 distinct CDR3 sequences, around a fifth occurring once. Noted time point: persistent/refractory GD, antithyroid drugs over 5 years with positive TRAb. RNA extracted from PBMCs served as the sequencing template.

The receptor's source is a female donor with Graves disease. The V and J genes are TRBV29-1 and TRBJ1-2; D possibly corresponds to TRBD1 (6 bases). Sequencing used peripheral blood mononuclear cells (PBMCs), obtained when the disease was refractory, from a patient treated with antithyroid drugs. The CDR3 region is CSDRVNYGYTF. The CDR3 DNA sequence: TGCAGCGACAGGGTCAACTATGGCTACACCTTC.